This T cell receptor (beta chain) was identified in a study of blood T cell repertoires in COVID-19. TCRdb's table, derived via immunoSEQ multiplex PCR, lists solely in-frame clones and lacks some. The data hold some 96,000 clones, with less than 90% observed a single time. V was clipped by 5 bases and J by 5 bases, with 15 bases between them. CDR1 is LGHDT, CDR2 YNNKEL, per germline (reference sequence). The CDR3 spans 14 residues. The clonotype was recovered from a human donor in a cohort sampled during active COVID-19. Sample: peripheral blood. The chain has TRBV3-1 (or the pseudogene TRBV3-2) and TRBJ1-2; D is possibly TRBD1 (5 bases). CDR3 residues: CASSRGIGNYGYTF. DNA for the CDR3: TGTGCCAGCAGCAGGGGTATAGGGAATTATGGCTACACCTTC.